Shown below are 9 T cell receptor beta chains from a single sample sequenced in a study of blood T cell repertoires in COVID-19. Method: immunoSEQ multiplex PCR; TCRdb's copy keeps in-frame clones and lacks some. This sample has almost 400,000 clones, with roughly 90% found just once. Sequencing was carried out using PBMCs or T cells enriched from blood (not recorded which). Receptor source: a woman younger than 45 who had recovered from COVID-19.

This chain connects TRBV19 to TRBJ1-5, with TRBD1 identical over 10 bases. This CDR3 has 16 residues. V dropped 5 bases and J dropped 2; count of bases not matched to a gene: 6. Germline CDR1 and CDR2: LNHDA and SQIVND (reference sequence). The CDR3 is CASSPRQGAGNQPQHF. DNA of the CDR3: TGTGCCAGTAGTCCACGACAGGGGGCTGGCAATCAGCCCCAGCATTTT.

This clone has just one count. V gene TRBV2 combines with J gene TRBJ2-2, with 7 positions matching TRBD2. Germline lookup yields CDR1 SNHLY and CDR2 FYNNEI. This CDR3 has 14 residues. V lost 6 bases, J lost 7 bases, and 8 bases stayed unmatched. CDR3 protein: CASRNPREDGELFF. In DNA form, the CDR3 reads TGTGCCAGCAGGAATCCCCGGGAGGACGGGGAGCTGTTTTTT. The full variable domain, with the rest looked up from reference TRBV2 and TRBJ2-2, is EPEVTQTPSHQVTQMGQEVILRCVPISNHLYFYWYRQILGQKVEFLVSFYNNEISEKSEIFDDQFSVERPDGSNFTLKIRSTKLEDSAMYFCASRNPREDGELFFGEGSRLTVL.

The J gene is TRBJ2-7, the V gene TRBV6-5; TRBD2 is a possible D gene (5 bases). The ends were cut back, 0 bases at V and 5 bases at J, with 14 bases in the middle. The V gene's germline CDR1 is MNHEY and CDR2 SVGAGI. The CDR3 contains 15 residues. CDR3 sequence (DNA): TGTGCCAGCAGTTACTCGTCGGGCGGGTATGACGAGCAGTACTTC. Amino acid sequence: CASSYSSGGYDEQYF.

The chain uses TRBV5-1 and TRBJ2-7; D uncertain. Trimming pared 1 base from V and 5 bases from J, leaving 13 bases between. The CDR3 loop spans 14 amino acids. Germline CDR1 is SGHRS and CDR2 is YFSETQ. The CDR3 nucleotides are TGCGCCAGCAGCTTGTCAGCGCTATCCGACGAGCAGTACTTC. The encoded protein is CASSLSALSDEQYF.

The J gene is TRBJ2-1, the V gene TRBV25-1, with 9 positions matching TRBD1. V lost 4 bases to trimming and J lost 5 bases; unmatched junction nucleotides: 9. This CDR3 has 16 residues. Germline V gene sequence: CDR1 MGHDK, CDR2 SYGVNS. The DNA for the CDR3 is TGTGCCAGCAGTGGGACTCGGGACAGGGCTAACAATGAGCAGTTCTTC. Protein: CASSGTRDRANNEQFF.

The chain joins TRBV5-1 to TRBJ2-3; 8 bases fit TRBD1. The CDR3 extends over 14 amino acids. J gave up 4 bases and V 6 bases, and 7 bases lay outside the gene matches. Germline assignment: CDR1 SGHRS and CDR2 YFSETQ. CDR3 sequence reads: CASKNDRGADTQYF. CDR3 in DNA: TGCGCCAGCAAAAATGACAGGGGCGCAGATACGCAGTATTTT. Full variable domain (remainder filled in from reference TRBV5-1 and TRBJ2-3): KAGVTQTPRYLIKTRGQQVTLSCSPISGHRSVSWYQQTPGQGLQFLFEYFSETQRNKGNFPGRFSGRQFSNSRSEMNVSTLELGDSALYLCASKNDRGADTQYFGPGTRLTVL.

The chain links TRBV19 to TRBJ1-3, with 8 bases aligning to TRBD1. Per the germline V gene, CDR1 is LNHDA and CDR2 is SQIVND (reference sequence). The CDR3 sequence is 18 residues long. V lost 0 bases and J lost 5; bases outside the gene matches: 12. CDR3 nucleotide sequence: TGTGCCAGTAGTATAGACGCAATTGGGCGGGACAGGCGAAACACCATATATTTT. Encoded protein: CASSIDAIGRDRRNTIYF.

Only one count was recorded for this clone. The chain links TRBV27 to TRBJ1-1; no clear D gene. The CDR3 runs to 13 residues. Per germline, CDR1 MNHEY and CDR2 SMNVEV (reference sequence). V gave up 5 bases and J gave up 1 base, with 8 bases separating them. The CDR3 spells CASSPPGNTEAFF. CDR3 nucleotide sequence: TGTGCCAGCAGTCCCCCGGGGAACACTGAAGCTTTCTTT.

The rearrangement joins TRBV30 to TRBJ1-1; D is ambiguous. Germline V gene lookup returns CDR1 GTSNPN and CDR2 SVGIG (reference sequence). Trimming shortened V by 1 base and J by 3 bases, and 12 bases separated the two germline ends. CDR3 size: 14 residues. For the CDR3, the DNA is TGTGCCTGGAGTGATCAGGCATCAGACACTGAAGCTTTCTTT. Translation gives CAWSDQASDTEAFF.